The 4 T cell receptor beta chains reported below all come from one sample, sequenced in a study of somatic mutations in cytotoxic T cells in rheumatoid arthritis. The repertoire was sequenced with immunoSEQ multiplex PCR; TCRdb's copy has only in-frame clones and lacks some. This repertoire shows under 20,000 clones, roughly 77% found once; its top ten account for 11% to 15%. Sequenced material: CD8+ T cells sorted from blood. The source of these receptors is an adult with rheumatoid arthritis.

This clone was seen just once. The V call is TRBV5-6, the J call TRBJ2-5, with 11 bases lining up with TRBD1. Germline values: CDR1 SGHDT, CDR2 YYEEEE. The CDR3 spans 15 residues. V lost 0 bases and J lost 5; bases outside the gene matches: 3. Written as DNA, the CDR3 is TGTGCCAGCAGCTTGGGGACAGGGGGCTGGGAGACCCAGTACTTC. It encodes CASSLGTGGWETQYF. The complete variable domain, with remaining parts taken from reference TRBV5-6 and TRBJ2-5, reads DAGVTQSPTHLIKTRGQQVTLRCSPKSGHDTVSWYQQALGQGPQFIFQYYEEEERQRGNFPDRFSGHQFPNYSSELNVNALLLGDSALYLCASSLGTGGWETQYFGPGTRLLVL.

The chain couples TRBV7-2 to TRBJ2-2; possibly TRBD2 for D (5 bases). The V gene lost 8 bases and the J gene lost 1 base, with 11 bases spanning the gap. Germline V CDR1 and CDR2: SGHTA, FQGNSA. The CDR3 spans 14 residues. CDR3 coding DNA: TGTGCCAGCTCGTGGGCGGGGAACACCGGGGAGCTGTTTTTT. Translated: CASSWAGNTGELFF.

J is TRBJ2-3 and V is TRBV9, with 8 positions matching TRBD2. CDR3 length equals 15 residues. CDR1 is SGDLS, CDR2 YYNGEE, per germline. V gave up 0 bases and J gave up 4 bases; unmatched junction bases: 4. CDR3 DNA sequence: TGTGCCAGCAGCGTAGCGGGAGGGCCCGCAGATACGCAGTATTTT. Translated: CASSVAGGPADTQYF. The full variable domain, rest sourced from reference TRBV9 and TRBJ2-3, is DSGVTQTPKHLITATGQRVTLRCSPRSGDLSVYWYQQSLDQGLQFLIQYYNGEERAKGNILERFSAQQFPDLHSELNLSSLELGDSALYFCASSVAGGPADTQYFGPGTRLTVL.

In this sample, this clone is medium-sized. This chain uses TRBV30 with TRBJ1-6; 7 bases are a match to TRBD1. CDR3 size: 14 residues. V lost 3 bases, J lost 6 bases, and 5 bases stayed unmatched. Germline CDR1 GTSNPN, CDR2 SVGIG (reference sequence). In DNA, the CDR3 is TGTGCCTGGAGGGGGACAGTCCCTAATTCACCCCTCCACTTT. Translating gives CAWRGTVPNSPLHF. The full variable domain, in which reference TRBV30 and TRBJ1-6 provide the parts outside the CDR3, is SQTIHQWPATLVQPVGSPLSLECTVEGTSNPNLYWYRQAAGRGLQLLFYSVGIGQISSEVPQNLSASRPQDRQFILSSKKLLLSDSGFYLCAWRGTVPNSPLHFGNGTRLTVT.